The 17 T cell receptor beta chains in this list originate from one sample, sequenced in a study of T cell repertoires in cytomegalovirus infection. Using its own MiXCR run on the reads, TCRdb lists one record per CDR3 protein. The sample records approximately 150,000 distinct CDR3 sequences, 15% to 20% being singletons. The sample was CD8+ T cells from PBMCs. The receptors here all came from a human donor in good health (CMV status not recorded). Some clones in this sample may be carry-over from other donors' samples.

Many counts were recorded for this clonotype. The rearrangement joins TRBV7-2 to TRBJ2-1; 13 bases fit TRBD2. From germline, CDR1 is SGHTA and CDR2 FQGNSA. V lost 5 bases, J lost 4 bases, and 5 bases stayed unmatched. CDR3 length: 16 residues. The DNA for the CDR3 is TGTGCCAGCAGCATATGGACTAGCGGGGGTTACAATGAGCAGTTCTTC. This translates into CASSIWTSGGYNEQFF.

V is TRBV7-6 and J is TRBJ2-2; 10 nucleotides match TRBD1. Trimming cost V 2 bases and J 6 bases; bases outside gene matches: 6. The CDR3 spans 16 residues. Germline CDR1 is SGHVS and CDR2 is FNYEAQ. The CDR3 sequence is CASSLSGTGVPGELFF. CDR3 DNA: TGTGCCAGCAGCTTAAGCGGGACAGGGGTCCCCGGGGAGCTGTTTTTT.

The V call is TRBV7-9, the J call TRBJ2-1; possible D gene TRBD2, 6 bases. Germline assignment: CDR1 SEHNR and CDR2 FQNEAQ (reference sequence). Trimming removed 3 bases from V and 8 bases from J, with 11 bases in between. The CDR3 is 13 residues long. CDR3 DNA sequence: TGTGCCAGCAGCTTCCATTCTAGCGATGAGCAGTTCTTC. It yields the protein CASSFHSSDEQFF.

This clonotype was detected a few times. The chain recombines TRBV6-4 with TRBJ2-7, with D perhaps TRBD2 (5 bases). The V and J ends lost 6 bases and 2 bases respectively, with 20 bases between them. The CDR3 runs to 16 residues. Germline CDR1 and CDR2: MRHNA and SNTAGT. CDR3 sequence reads: CASSERRTRVTYEQYF. Written as DNA, the CDR3 is TGTGCCAGCAGCGAGCGGCGCACGCGCGTAACCTACGAGCAGTACTTC.

This clonotype has ten or more counts. The V gene is TRBV27, the J gene TRBJ1-3; 9 nucleotides line up with TRBD1. CDR1 and CDR2 (germline): MNHEY, SMNVEV (reference sequence). V trimming: 5 bases; J trimming: 2 bases; junction bases outside the gene matches: 7. This CDR3 spans 16 amino acids. The CDR3 sequence: CASSTGQGATGNTIYF. The CDR3 DNA reads TGTGCCAGCAGTACGGGACAGGGTGCGACTGGAAACACCATATATTTT.

This sequence joins TRBV12-3 or TRBV12-4 and TRBJ2-5; no clear D gene. CDR3 length: 14 residues. V shed 4 bases and J shed 2 bases, with 11 bases lying between them. This CDR3 reads CASSSLGLQETQYF. The DNA of the CDR3 is TGTGCCAGCAGTTCCCTGGGCCTACAAGAGACCCAGTACTTC.

This clonotype was counted a few times. The V call is TRBV6-2 or TRBV6-3, the J call TRBJ2-7; D is unresolved. Germline-derived CDR1 and CDR2 are MNHEY and SVGEGT. CDR3 size: 12 residues. The germline V and J ends were trimmed by 7 bases and 1 base, with 8 bases remaining between them. Written as DNA, the CDR3 is TGTGCCAGCACCGACACTTCCTACGAGCAGTACTTC. It translates to CASTDTSYEQYF.

This clonotype has at least ten counts. The chain joins TRBV7-3 to TRBJ2-2; 7 bases map to TRBD1. The CDR3 runs to 16 residues. Germline V CDR1 and CDR2: SGHTA, FQGTGA. Unmatched junction bases numbered 7, after V lost 2 bases and J lost 4 bases. The CDR3 DNA sequence: TGTGCCAGCAGCTTACCCCGACAGGGCGTCACCGGGGAGCTGTTTTTT. Encoded protein: CASSLPRQGVTGELFF.

This clonotype was detected only a few times. The chain has TRBV7-9 and TRBJ2-7, with unresolved D. The CDR3 covers 12 residues. Trimming removed 5 bases at V and 4 bases at J, with 9 bases between. Germline V lookup: CDR1 SEHNR, CDR2 FQNEAQ (reference sequence). This chain's CDR3 is CASSQQSYEQYF. The DNA of the CDR3 is TGTGCCAGCAGCCAGCAGTCGTACGAGCAGTACTTC.

As to this clonotype: A read error may produce the germline difference seen at one junction end. The gene calls are TRBV5-6 and TRBJ1-1, with D possibly TRBD1 on 5 matching bases. This CDR3 contains 15 residues. Germline lookup yields CDR1 SGHDT and CDR2 YYEEEE. CDR3 residues: CASNLEGVGDTEAFF. CDR3 in DNA: TGTGCCAGCAACTTGGAGGGTGTAGGGGACACTGAAGCTTTCTTT.

This chain links TRBV7-9 with TRBJ2-6; D unresolved. The CDR3 is made up of 16 amino acids. Per the germline V gene, CDR1 is SEHNR and CDR2 is FQNEAQ (reference sequence). Trimming took off 2 bases at V and 1 base at J, with 9 bases between the two ends. The CDR3 protein is CASSLKSGSGANVLTF. The CDR3 DNA reads TGTGCCAGCAGCTTAAAATCGGGTTCTGGGGCCAACGTCCTGACTTTC.

The sample holds a few counts of this clonotype. The chain carries TRBV12-3 or TRBV12-4 and TRBJ2-7, with 7 bases lining up with TRBD1. The CDR3 runs 16 residues. V shed 6 bases and J 5 bases; nucleotides not matched to a gene: 16. The CDR3 DNA reads TGTGCCAGCAGCTCTGGAGAGACAGGGAGATTGGACGAGCAGTACTTC. This sequence encodes CASSSGETGRLDEQYF.

V and J are TRBV7-8 and TRBJ2-1; 12 bases fit TRBD2. This CDR3 spans 19 amino acids. J was trimmed by 0 bases and V by 3 bases; bases with no gene match: 9. Germline CDR1 reads SGHVS; CDR2 reads FQNEAQ. The CDR3 reads CASSFSPLTSGSSYNEQFF. The DNA of the CDR3 is TGTGCCAGCAGCTTTTCTCCATTGACTAGCGGGAGCTCCTACAATGAGCAGTTCTTC.

This clonotype was counted only a few times. CDR3 protein: CASRTLLNRSYEQYF. In nucleotides, the CDR3 is TGTGCCAGCCGCACCTTACTAAATCGATCCTACGAGCAGTACTTC. The chain carries TRBV6-6 and TRBJ2-7; D remains ambiguous. Trimming cost V 8 bases and J 1 base, with 18 bases left between them. The germline gives CDR1 MNHNY, CDR2 SVGAGI (reference sequence). The CDR3 loop spans 15 amino acids.

The genes are TRBV9 and TRBJ2-7; D unclear. Germline V gene sequence: CDR1 SGDLS, CDR2 YYNGEE. V gave up 2 bases and J gave up 0 bases, with 9 bases separating them. The CDR3 is made up of 14 amino acids. CDR3 coding DNA: TGTGCCAGCAGCGTCGGCCGCAGCTCCTACGAGCAGTACTTC. Residues: CASSVGRSSYEQYF.

This clonotype was picked up one time. The V and J genes are TRBV6-5 and TRBJ2-7, with 10 bases that match TRBD2. The CDR3 runs 19 residues. V lost 2 bases and J lost 3; bases outside the gene matches: 16. CDR1 is MNHEY, CDR2 SVGAGI, per germline. CDR3 residues: CASSYGLAGELGPIYEQYF. The CDR3 coding sequence is TGTGCCAGCAGTTACGGGCTAGCGGGAGAATTGGGACCAATCTACGAGCAGTACTTC.

V and J are TRBV4-3 and TRBJ2-7, with D possibly matching TRBD2 (6 bases). Trimming took 4 bases from V and 2 from J, leaving 15 bases between them. CDR1 is LGHNA, CDR2 YSLEER, per germline. The CDR3 consists of 15 residues. CDR3: CASSPSARGTYEQYF. The CDR3 DNA reads TGCGCCAGCAGCCCCTCGGCGCGGGGAACCTACGAGCAGTACTTC.